The following is a TCR beta chain sequence with its context. This sample stems from a study of cytomegalovirus exposure and HLA in healthy donors. PCR involved 60 Vbeta and 13 Jbeta primers. The method was immunoSEQ multiplex PCR; TCRdb's version includes in-frame clones alone and lacks a portion of them. The sample has 150,000 to 250,000 clones; around 74% are singletons. V lost 4 bases to trimming and J lost 9 bases, with 7 bases between them. Germline-derived CDR1 and CDR2 are LNHDA and SQIVND (reference sequence). CDR3 size: 12 residues. This chain joins TRBV19 and TRBJ1-6; D remains unclear. The specimen was PBMCs. The origin of this receptor is a girl under 18 in good health and CMV-seropositive. CDR3 loop: CASSRESSPLHF. The CDR3 DNA is TGTGCCAGTAGTAGGGAGAGTTCACCCCTCCACTTT.